Detailed here is one T cell receptor (beta chain). Its target is unknown. A much larger clone differs from this one at a single base, so this may be a read error. The data originate from a study of regulatory T cells in long-lasting Graves disease. Study results and limitations: The researchers studied only peripheral blood, not thyroid tissue. Accuracy may have suffered from the small sample size.

Sample time point: newly diagnosed GD, antithyroid drugs for less than 3 months. TCR sequences were obtained from RNA taken from PBMCs. Both iRepertoire HTBI primers and Arm-PCR of CDR3 regions were used to build the TCR beta libraries. In the authors' methods: Among the samples, roughly 61 TRBV and 14 TRBJ segments were identified. Each CDR3 protein gets one entry after TCRdb re-called the multiplex PCR reads with MiXCR. The V and J calls, along with clone size, are taken from TCRdb and not from the paper's own processing. The sample contains around 400,000 distinct CDR3 sequences, less than 20% of which appear only once. The germline V gene encodes CDR1 MNHNS and CDR2 SASEGT. This CDR3 spans 14 amino acids.

The V gene is TRBV6-1, the J gene TRBJ2-1; TRBD2 might be the D (5 bases). Sequences were derived from peripheral blood mononuclear cells (PBMCs), sampled at new diagnosis, from a patient treated with antithyroid drugs. The sequence was obtained from a female donor with Graves disease. This CDR3 reads CASRDSISHNEQFF. CDR3 sequence (DNA): TGTGCCAGCAGGGACTCTATCTCCCACAATGAGCAGTTCTTC.